The entry below describes one T cell receptor beta chain. The antigen is not known. The CDR3 is made up of 15 amino acids. Trimming took 0 bases from V and 1 from J, leaving 4 bases between them. In germline, CDR1 is SNHLY, CDR2 FYNNEI. The assay was immunoSEQ multiplex PCR, and TCRdb's table has in-frame clones only and misses some. The sample lists roughly 41,000 clones, about 85% occurring once. The data derive from a study of OX40 agonist ivuxolimab in advanced cancers. Study details: A history of anti-PD-1, anti-PD-L1 or anti-CTLA-4 therapy was acceptable, and 40% had some. Partial responses were achieved by three patients, of whom one had hepatocellular carcinoma and two had cutaneous melanoma.

Findings and caveats of the study: CD4+ and CD8+ blood T cells expanded clonally by week 6 at 0.1 to 3.0 mg/kg.

The sampling schedule covered blood at baseline, cycle 4 day 1, and cycle 7 day 1. This sequence joins TRBV2 and TRBJ2-6, with D unresolved. Sequencing used CD4+ or CD8+ T cells sorted from blood, obtained in a trial of the OX40 agonist ivuxolimab. This sequence originates from an adult with an advanced solid tumor such as melanoma, head and neck, liver or kidney cancer. CDR3 coding DNA: TGTGCCAGCAGTGAAGCAGGGTCTGGGGCCAACGTCCTGACTTTC. Protein product: CASSEAGSGANVLTF.